This T cell receptor beta chain was profiled in a study of T cells expressing NK-cell markers. Study-wide context: The sequencing cohort of eight donors included seven HCMV-seropositive individuals and one seronegative individual. Study observations and caveats: Six or seven donors had dominant NKG2C+ clonotypes that comprised about 1.0-7.5% of their CD8+ T cells.

About this clonotype itself: Its specificity is not known.

TCRdb reanalyzed the 5' RACE reads and collapses them to one entry per CDR3 protein, without DNA. This sample contains about 540,000 distinct CDR3 sequences. The germline CDR1 and CDR2 sequences are SQVTM and ANQGSEA. The CDR3 is 15 residues long. Sequenced: blood T cells: a sorted CD56 or NKG2C T cell subset, CD4+ or CD8+ T cells, or bulk PBMC T cells (not recorded which). This receptor was obtained from a man between 18 and 29 years old in good health. V is TRBV29-1 and J is TRBJ2-3; the D gene TCRdb calls, TRBD1, cannot be checked with no DNA. The CDR3 protein is CSVGRQDTEADTQYF.